This paragraph covers one TCR beta chain sequence. The antigen remains undetermined. The sample's time point: patch test 1, 2 weeks after DPC sensitization. As for treatment: therapeutic diphenylcyclopropenone sensitization with weekly scalp DPC. This sample was included in a study of human T cells and chemical hapten exposure. As for the study in general: On the upper back, patch tests were applied with 0.01% DPC and read at 6 days. Patients having alopecia areata, totalis or universalis were mostly female. The study, taken as a whole, reports: The number of TCRs over 1 in 1000 frequency stayed unchanged after DPC.

TCRdb re-called the RACE reads with MiXCR, one entry per CDR3 protein. The sample shows some 94,000 distinct CDR3 sequences, around 12% of them seen only once. The sample in question was whole blood, obtained in connection with sensitization to the hapten diphenylcyclopropenone (DPC). This clonotype was sampled from a woman aged 40-49 years with alopecia areata. Some clones in this sample may be carry-over from other donors' samples.

The CDR3 bases are TGTGCCAGCTCACCACTTACAGGGGATCCCTATGGCTACACCTTC. Amino acid sequence: CASSPLTGDPYGYTF. The gene calls are TRBV18 and TRBJ1-2; 7 bases align to TRBD1. Germline lookup yields CDR1 KGHSH and CDR2 LQKENI. This CDR3 is built from 15 residues. V shed 1 base and J 4 bases; nucleotides not matched to a gene: 6.